This T cell receptor beta chain was profiled in a study of CD8 T cells in Susac syndrome (dated by TCRdb to the late 2010s). Study-level background: Among the Susac syndrome patients who were sequenced, clinically active disease was present in six and clinical remission was observed in roughly eight. At blood withdrawal, Susac syndrome patients were either therapy-naive, taking corticosteroids (in some cases with IVIg as well), or taking IVIg alone. The study used repertoire sequencing to test whether antigen drove CD8+ T cell activation and differentiation in Susac syndrome. Beyond this particular receptor, the publication reports: The number of individuals in the TCR sequencing and HLA analysis was recognized as being relatively small. In patients with Susac syndrome, the CD4+ T cell repertoire showed no detectable clonal expansion.

The trim is 6 bases for V and 4 bases for J, with a gap of 23 bases between the germline ends. Inclusive of the bounding cysteine and phenylalanine, the CDR3 is 16 residues long. Only the CDR3 DNA stays, 48 bases, in frame from base 1. CDR1 and CDR2 are drawn from the germline V gene: SQVTM, ANQGSEA. High-throughput TCR beta sequencing profiled peripheral blood CD8+ and CD4+ T cells from healthy donors, Susac syndrome patients and multiple sclerosis patients. Susac syndrome patients met recently defined diagnostic criteria for definite or probable disease. Bulk CD8+ and CD4+ T cells were purified by magnetic negative isolation, whereas CD8+ TEMRA cells were enriched by FACS. Blood was collected in EDTA tubes and processed within 24 hours, with PBMCs isolated through density gradient centrifugation. PBMCs destined for TCR sequencing were cryopreserved in liquid nitrogen and later thawed in a 37 °C water bath. The sorted or isolated CD4+, CD8+ and CD8+ TEMRA cells reached a purity of at least 90%.

As regards this clonotype: There is no known antigen for this receptor. Within one base of it there is no much larger clone, and no base qualities were kept.

RNA was extracted using the RNeasy kit, and about 0.5 to 1 ug of the RNA was reverse transcribed with random hexamers. The immunoSEQ multiplex PCR assay, covering 54 Vbeta and 13 Jbeta segments, was used to amplify TCR beta CDR3 regions. PCR amplification bias was corrected using a synthetic template baseline for primer optimization and computational correction. The study's processing was this. Reads were annotated to V, D and J genes according to IMGT and were analyzed with immunoSEQ Analyzer, with only productive sequences retained. Clonality was computed as one minus Shannon entropy normalized by log2 of the number of productive unique sequences. For each patient and control, public and private clones were evaluated among the 100 most prevalent clones. A clone was defined as Susac-specific if it was absent from the healthy and MS cohorts, from roughly 980 published viral clones and from other ImmuneACCESS disease sequences. Using fastp at Q25 and MiXCR, TCRdb reprocessed the public reads and kept productive beta chains. For every CDR3 protein sequence, its rows merge into one entry that carries the most common genes and DNA. The V and J calls shown here were made by TCRdb, not taken from the authors' results. This sample gives some 160,000 distinct CDR3 sequences in total; around 94% of them show up just once. The top ten hold roughly 0.12% of the sample.

The rearranged segments are TRBV29-1 and TRBJ2-3; TRBD1 is a weak D gene call, 6 bases matching. This receptor was obtained from a human donor with Susac syndrome. The sample comprised CD4+ T cells from PBMCs. In nucleotides, the sequence is TGCAGCGTCCACAGGGTTCTAGGCCTTGTTGCAGATACGCAGTATTTT. This is translated as CSVHRVLGLVADTQYF.